The sample holds many counts of the clone carrying this T cell receptor (beta chain). Its antigen is undetermined. The sample comes from a study of regulatory T cells in long-lasting Graves disease. Whole-study results and caveats: When disease was persistent, TRBV28, TRBJ1-2 and TRBJ2-5 were the favored segments. Persistent Graves' disease cases displayed lower TCR diversity than newly diagnosed ones.

Time point here: newly diagnosed GD, antithyroid drugs for less than 3 months. Researchers made the TCR library from RNA that was extracted from PBMCs. Arm-PCR of CDR3 regions with iRepertoire HTBI primers generated TCR beta libraries. Each CDR3 protein gets one entry after TCRdb re-called the multiplex PCR reads with MiXCR. The sample carries 400,000 to 500,000 distinct CDR3 sequences, around 13% recorded once. V was cut by 3 bases and J by 5 bases, with 11 bases left in between. Germline CDR1 and CDR2: SNHLY and FYNNEI. This CDR3 comprises 14 residues. The same specimen was also included in a second study, on T cells in Graves' hyperthyroidism and ophthalmopathy. That work states: Criteria for exclusion of patients were uncontrolled infection, other autoimmune disease, pregnancy or lactation. In the blood, most expanded thyroid clonotypes above 0.001 appeared as well.

This sequence originates from a woman between 45 and 65 years old with Graves disease. The V call is TRBV2, the J call TRBJ1-5; the D is unclear. The input for sequencing was peripheral blood mononuclear cells (PBMCs), taken at new diagnosis, from a patient treated with antithyroid drugs. The CDR3 region has the DNA TGTGCCAGCAGTGATGATCGACGTGATCAGCCCCAGCATTTT. It translates to CASSDDRRDQPQHF.